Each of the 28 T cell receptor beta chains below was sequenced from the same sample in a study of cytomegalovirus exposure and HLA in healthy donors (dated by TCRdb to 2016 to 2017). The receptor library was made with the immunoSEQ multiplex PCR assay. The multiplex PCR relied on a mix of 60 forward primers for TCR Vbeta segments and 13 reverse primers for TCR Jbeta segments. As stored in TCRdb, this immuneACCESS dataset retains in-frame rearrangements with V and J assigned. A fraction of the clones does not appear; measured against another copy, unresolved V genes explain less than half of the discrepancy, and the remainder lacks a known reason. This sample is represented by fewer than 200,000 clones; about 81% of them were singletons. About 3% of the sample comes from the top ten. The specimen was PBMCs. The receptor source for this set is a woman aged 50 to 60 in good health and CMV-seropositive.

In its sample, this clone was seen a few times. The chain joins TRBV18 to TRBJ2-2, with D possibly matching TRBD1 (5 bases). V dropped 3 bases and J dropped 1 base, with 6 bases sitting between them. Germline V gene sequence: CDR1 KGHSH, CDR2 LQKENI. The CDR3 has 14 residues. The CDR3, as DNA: TGTGCCAGCTCACCCCAGGGGAACACCGGGGAGCTGTTTTTT. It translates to CASSPQGNTGELFF.

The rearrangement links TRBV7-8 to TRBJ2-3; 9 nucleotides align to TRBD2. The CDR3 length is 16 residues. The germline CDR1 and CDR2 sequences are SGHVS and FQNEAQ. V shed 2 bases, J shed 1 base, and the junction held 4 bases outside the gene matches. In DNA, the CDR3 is TGTGCCAGCAGCTTATTCCTAGCGGGGCGCACAGATACGCAGTATTTT. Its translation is CASSLFLAGRTDTQYF.

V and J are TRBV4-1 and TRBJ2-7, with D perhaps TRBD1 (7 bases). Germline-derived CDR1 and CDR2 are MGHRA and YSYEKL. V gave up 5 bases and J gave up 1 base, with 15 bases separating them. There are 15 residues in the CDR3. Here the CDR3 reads CASSGGTADSYEQYF. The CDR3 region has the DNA TGCGCCAGCAGCGGCGGGACAGCGGATTCCTACGAGCAGTACTTC.

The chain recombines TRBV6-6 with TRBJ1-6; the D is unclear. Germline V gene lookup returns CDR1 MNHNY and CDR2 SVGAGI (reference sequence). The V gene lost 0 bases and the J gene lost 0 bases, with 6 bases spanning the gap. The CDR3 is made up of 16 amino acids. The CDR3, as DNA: TGTGCCAGCAGTTACTCGGAGAGCTCCTATAATTCACCCCTCCACTTT. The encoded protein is CASSYSESSYNSPLHF.

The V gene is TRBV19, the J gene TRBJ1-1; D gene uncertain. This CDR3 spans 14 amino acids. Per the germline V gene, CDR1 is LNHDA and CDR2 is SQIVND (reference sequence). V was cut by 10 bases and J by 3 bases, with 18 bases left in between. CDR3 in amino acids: CATLGGGFYTEAFF. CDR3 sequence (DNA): TGTGCCACCCTTGGTGGAGGCTTTTACACTGAAGCTTTCTTT.

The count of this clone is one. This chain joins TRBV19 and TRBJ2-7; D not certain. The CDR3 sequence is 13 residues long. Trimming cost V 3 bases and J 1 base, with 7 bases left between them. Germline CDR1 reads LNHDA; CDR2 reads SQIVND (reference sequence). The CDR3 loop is CASSIGSSYEQYF. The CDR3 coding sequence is TGTGCCAGTAGTATCGGGTCTTCCTACGAGCAGTACTTC.

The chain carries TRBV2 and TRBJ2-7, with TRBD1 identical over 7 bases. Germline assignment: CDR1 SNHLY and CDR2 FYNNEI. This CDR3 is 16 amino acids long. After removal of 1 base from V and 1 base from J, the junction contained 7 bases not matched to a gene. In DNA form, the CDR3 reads TGTGCCAGCAGTGAAGGGGCCAGGGGGACGTCCTACGAGCAGTACTTC. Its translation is CASSEGARGTSYEQYF.

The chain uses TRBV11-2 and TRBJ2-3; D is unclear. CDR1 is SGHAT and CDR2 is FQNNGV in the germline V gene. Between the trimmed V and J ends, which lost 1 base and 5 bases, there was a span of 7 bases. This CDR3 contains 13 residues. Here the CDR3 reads CASSLVSGDTQYF. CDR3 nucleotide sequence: TGTGCCAGCAGCTTAGTGAGTGGAGATACGCAGTATTTT.

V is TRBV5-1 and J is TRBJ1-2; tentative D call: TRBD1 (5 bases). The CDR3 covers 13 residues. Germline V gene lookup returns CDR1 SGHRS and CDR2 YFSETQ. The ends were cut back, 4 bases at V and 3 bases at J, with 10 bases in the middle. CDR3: CASSPDSHYGYTF. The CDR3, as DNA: TGCGCCAGCAGCCCCGACAGTCACTATGGCTACACCTTC.

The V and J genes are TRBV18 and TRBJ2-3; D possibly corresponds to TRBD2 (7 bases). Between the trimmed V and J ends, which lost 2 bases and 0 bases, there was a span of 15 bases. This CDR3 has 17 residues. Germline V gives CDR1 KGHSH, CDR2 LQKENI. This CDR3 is CASSPVSAGASTDTQYF. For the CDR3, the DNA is TGTGCCAGCTCACCAGTTTCTGCGGGGGCCAGCACAGATACGCAGTATTTT.

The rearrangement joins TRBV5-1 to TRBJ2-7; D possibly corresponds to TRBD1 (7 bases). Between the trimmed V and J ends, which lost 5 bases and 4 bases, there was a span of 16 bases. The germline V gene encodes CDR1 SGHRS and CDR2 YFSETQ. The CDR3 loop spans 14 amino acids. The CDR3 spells CASRTKQGTYEQYF. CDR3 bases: TGCGCCAGCAGAACGAAACAGGGGACTTACGAGCAGTACTTC.

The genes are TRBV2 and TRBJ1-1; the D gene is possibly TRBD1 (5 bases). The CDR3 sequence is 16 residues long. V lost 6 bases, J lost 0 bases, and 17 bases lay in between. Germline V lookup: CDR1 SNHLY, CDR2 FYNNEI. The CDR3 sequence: CASRLGEEALNTEAFF. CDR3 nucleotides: TGTGCCAGCAGGTTGGGGGAGGAGGCGTTGAACACTGAAGCTTTCTTT.

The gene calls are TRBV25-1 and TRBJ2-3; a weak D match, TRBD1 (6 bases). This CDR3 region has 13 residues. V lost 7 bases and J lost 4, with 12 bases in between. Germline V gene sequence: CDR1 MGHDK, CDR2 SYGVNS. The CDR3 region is CASIQTGSDTQYF. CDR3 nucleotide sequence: TGTGCCAGCATCCAAACAGGGTCAGATACGCAGTATTTT.

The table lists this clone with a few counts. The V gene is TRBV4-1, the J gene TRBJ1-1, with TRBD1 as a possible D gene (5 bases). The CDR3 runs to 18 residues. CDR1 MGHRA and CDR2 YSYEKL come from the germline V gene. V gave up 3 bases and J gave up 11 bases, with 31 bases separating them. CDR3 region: CASSHGERGRSRGSGAFF. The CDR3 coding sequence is TGCGCCAGCAGCCATGGTGAGCGGGGACGGAGCCGCGGTTCGGGGGCTTTCTTT.

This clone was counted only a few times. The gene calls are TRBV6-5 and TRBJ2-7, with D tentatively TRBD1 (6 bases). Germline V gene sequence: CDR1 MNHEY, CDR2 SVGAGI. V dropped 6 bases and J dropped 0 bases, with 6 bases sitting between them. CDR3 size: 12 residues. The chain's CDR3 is CASRTGSYEQYF. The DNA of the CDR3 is TGTGCCAGCAGGACAGGCTCCTACGAGCAGTACTTC.

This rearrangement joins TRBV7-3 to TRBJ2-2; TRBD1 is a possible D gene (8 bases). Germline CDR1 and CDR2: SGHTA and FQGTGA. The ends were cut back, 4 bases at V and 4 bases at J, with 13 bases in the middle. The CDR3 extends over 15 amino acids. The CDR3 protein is CASSSYRGGTGELFF. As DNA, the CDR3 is TGTGCCAGCAGCTCTTACAGGGGGGGCACCGGGGAGCTGTTTTTT.

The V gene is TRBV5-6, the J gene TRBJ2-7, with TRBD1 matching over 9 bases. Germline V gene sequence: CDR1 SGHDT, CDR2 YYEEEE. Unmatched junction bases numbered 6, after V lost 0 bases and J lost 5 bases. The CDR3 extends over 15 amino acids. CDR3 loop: CASSLVGTGSHEQYF. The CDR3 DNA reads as TGTGCCAGCAGCTTGGTTGGGACAGGGTCCCACGAGCAGTACTTC.

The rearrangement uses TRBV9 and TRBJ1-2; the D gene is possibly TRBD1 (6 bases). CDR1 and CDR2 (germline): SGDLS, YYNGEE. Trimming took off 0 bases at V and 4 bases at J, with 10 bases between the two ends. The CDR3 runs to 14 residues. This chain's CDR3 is CASSVGQAVYGYTF. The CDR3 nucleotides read TGTGCCAGCAGCGTAGGACAGGCCGTCTATGGCTACACCTTC.

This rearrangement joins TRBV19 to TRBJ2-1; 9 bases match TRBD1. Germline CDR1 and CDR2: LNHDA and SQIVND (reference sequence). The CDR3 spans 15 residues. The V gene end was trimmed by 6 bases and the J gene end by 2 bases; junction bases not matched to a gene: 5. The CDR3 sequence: CASRKQGATYNEQFF. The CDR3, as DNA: TGTGCCAGTAGAAAACAGGGGGCAACCTACAATGAGCAGTTCTTC.

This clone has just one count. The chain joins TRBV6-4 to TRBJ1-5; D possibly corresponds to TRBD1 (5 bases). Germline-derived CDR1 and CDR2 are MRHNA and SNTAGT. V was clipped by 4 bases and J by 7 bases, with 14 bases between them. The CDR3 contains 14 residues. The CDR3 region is CASSVRAGEQPQHF. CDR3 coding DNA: TGTGCCAGCAGTGTCCGCGCGGGGGAGCAGCCCCAGCATTTT.

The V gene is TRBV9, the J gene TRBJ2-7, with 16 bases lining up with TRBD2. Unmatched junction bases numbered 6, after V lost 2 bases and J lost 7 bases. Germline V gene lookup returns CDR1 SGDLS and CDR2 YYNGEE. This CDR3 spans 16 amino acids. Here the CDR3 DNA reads TGTGCCAGCAGCGTTGATCCGGGACTAGCGGGAGGGGAGCAGTACTTC. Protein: CASSVDPGLAGGEQYF.

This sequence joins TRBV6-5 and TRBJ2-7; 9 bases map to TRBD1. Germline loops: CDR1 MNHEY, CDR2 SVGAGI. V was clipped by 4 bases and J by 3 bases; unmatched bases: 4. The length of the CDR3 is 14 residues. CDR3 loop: CASSSDRGGYEQYF. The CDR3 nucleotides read TGTGCCAGCAGTTCGGACAGGGGAGGCTACGAGCAGTACTTC.

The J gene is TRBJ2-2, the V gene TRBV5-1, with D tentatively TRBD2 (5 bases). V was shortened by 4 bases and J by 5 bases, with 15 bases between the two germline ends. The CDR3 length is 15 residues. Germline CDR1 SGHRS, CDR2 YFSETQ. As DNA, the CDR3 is TGCGCCAGCAGCCCACCTGCGTCGGGAACCGGGGAGCTGTTTTTT. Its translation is CASSPPASGTGELFF.

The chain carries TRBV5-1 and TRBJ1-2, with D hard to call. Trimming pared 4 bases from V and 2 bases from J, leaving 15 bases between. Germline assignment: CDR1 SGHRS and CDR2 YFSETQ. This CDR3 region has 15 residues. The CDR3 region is CASSISRVPNYGYTF. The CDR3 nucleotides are TGCGCCAGCAGCATTTCGCGGGTACCCAACTATGGCTACACCTTC.

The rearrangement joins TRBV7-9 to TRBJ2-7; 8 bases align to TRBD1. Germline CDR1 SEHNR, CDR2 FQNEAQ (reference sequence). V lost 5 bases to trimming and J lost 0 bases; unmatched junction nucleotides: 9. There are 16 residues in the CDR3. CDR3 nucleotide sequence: TGTGCCAGCAGCCCCCAACGGGACAGGAGCTCCTACGAGCAGTACTTC. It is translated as CASSPQRDRSSYEQYF.

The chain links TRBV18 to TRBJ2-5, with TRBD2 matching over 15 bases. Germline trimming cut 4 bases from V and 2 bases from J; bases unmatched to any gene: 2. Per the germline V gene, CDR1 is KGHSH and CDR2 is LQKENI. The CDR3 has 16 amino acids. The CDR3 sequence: CASSQGLAGGQETQYF. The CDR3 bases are TGTGCCAGCTCACAGGGACTAGCGGGGGGACAAGAGACCCAGTACTTC.

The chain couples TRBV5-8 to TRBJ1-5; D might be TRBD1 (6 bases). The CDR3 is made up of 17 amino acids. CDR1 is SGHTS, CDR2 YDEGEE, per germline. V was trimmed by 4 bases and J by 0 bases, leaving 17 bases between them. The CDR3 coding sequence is TGTGCCAGCAGCGCCAGGGGATTCTCGGTTAGCAATCAGCCCCAGCATTTT. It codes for CASSARGFSVSNQPQHF. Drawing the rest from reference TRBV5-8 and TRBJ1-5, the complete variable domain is EAGVTQSPTHLIKTRGQQATLRCSPISGHTSVYWYQQALGLGLQFLLWYDEGEERNRGNFPPRFSGRQFPNYSSELNVNALELEDSALYLCASSARGFSVSNQPQHFGDGTRLSIL.

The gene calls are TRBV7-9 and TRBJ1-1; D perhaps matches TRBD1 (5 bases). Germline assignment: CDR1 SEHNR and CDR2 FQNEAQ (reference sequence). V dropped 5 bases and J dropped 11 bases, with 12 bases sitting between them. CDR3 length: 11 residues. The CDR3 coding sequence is TGTGCCAGCAGCGCGGTAGGGGCGGCTTTCTTT. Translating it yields CASSAVGAAFF.